These 13 T cell receptor beta chains were sequenced from one sample in a study of T cells after yellow fever vaccination. Each CDR3 protein gets one entry after TCRdb re-called the 5' RACE reads with MiXCR. The repertoire holds more than 90,000 distinct CDR3 sequences, with 7% to 8.5% as singletons. Here the sequenced sample was CD8+ T cells sorted from PBMCs, taken 45 days after the yellow fever booster vaccination. These TCRs come from a young man who received the YFV17D yellow fever vaccine.

This clonotype was detected many times. V usage is TRBV7-9 and J usage is TRBJ2-3, with D possibly TRBD1 on 7 matching bases. The CDR3 extends over 16 amino acids. CDR1 and CDR2 from the germline V gene are SEHNR and FQNEAQ (reference sequence). Between the trimmed V and J ends, which lost 5 bases and 3 bases, there was a span of 18 bases. CDR3 DNA: TGTGCCAGCAGCGCCGCGGGACAGCTGGAAACAGATACGCAGTATTTT. Protein: CASSAAGQLETDTQYF.

This clonotype was counted only a few times. This chain connects TRBV27 to TRBJ2-5; possible D gene TRBD1, 6 bases. Germline V lookup: CDR1 MNHEY, CDR2 SMNVEV (reference sequence). The CDR3 loop spans 16 amino acids. Trimming shortened V by 4 bases and J by 0 bases, and 15 bases separated the two germline ends. The CDR3 reads CASSSLFDRNQETQYF. DNA for the CDR3: TGTGCCAGCAGTTCACTTTTCGACAGGAACCAAGAGACCCAGTACTTC.

The J gene is TRBJ2-7, the V gene TRBV12-3 or TRBV12-4; no clear D gene. Trimming left V 1 base short and J 5 bases short, with 9 bases between. This CDR3 is 13 amino acids long. This CDR3 is CASSLGGPNEQYF. In DNA form, the CDR3 reads TGTGCCAGCAGTTTAGGCGGCCCCAACGAGCAGTACTTC.

This clonotype has ten or more counts. V gene TRBV20-1 combines with J gene TRBJ2-1; TRBD1 might be the D (6 bases). The CDR3 contains 13 residues. Per germline, CDR1 DFQATT and CDR2 SNEGSKA (reference sequence). V was trimmed by 6 bases and J by 1 base, leaving 10 bases between them. CDR3 protein: CSASTGSYNEQFF. The CDR3 DNA is TGCAGTGCCTCGACAGGATCCTACAATGAGCAGTTCTTC.

The CDR3 here is CASFARGGNEQFF. The CDR3 DNA is TGTGCCAGCTTCGCGCGGGGGGGCAATGAGCAGTTCTTC. This chain links TRBV27 with TRBJ2-1, with 9 positions matching TRBD2. Germline loops: CDR1 MNHEY, CDR2 SMNVEV (reference sequence). V trimming: 8 bases; J trimming: 6 bases; junction bases outside the gene matches: 5. The CDR3 consists of 13 residues.

A few counts support this clonotype. The chain recombines TRBV20-1 with TRBJ2-1; 8 bases fit TRBD2. The CDR3 length is 16 residues. V lost 0 bases to trimming and J lost 8 bases; unmatched junction nucleotides: 12. Looked up from germline, CDR1 is DFQATT and CDR2 is SNEGSKA (reference sequence). The CDR3 is CSARDGLVSGTYEQFF. The CDR3 region has the DNA TGCAGTGCTAGAGATGGTTTGGTTAGCGGGACATATGAGCAGTTCTTC.

This clonotype was counted at least ten times. The chain carries TRBV7-9 and TRBJ2-1; 10 nucleotides match TRBD1. The CDR3 is made up of 13 amino acids. Unmatched junction bases numbered 6, after V lost 1 base and J lost 15 bases. CDR1 and CDR2 from the germline V gene are SEHNR and FQNEAQ (reference sequence). The CDR3 coding sequence is TGTGCCAGCAGCTTAGGCCTGGGACAGGGGCGGTTCTTC. This codes for CASSLGLGQGRFF.

In this sample, this clonotype turned up many times. The DNA is left out, because the CDR3 cannot be placed on it with certainty; the CDR3 is given as TCRdb lists it. The gene calls are TRBV5-1 and TRBJ2-2; the D call of TRBD2 is as the table states it, not checked on the DNA. The CDR3 adds up to 17 amino acids, both ends counted. Germline CDR1 SGHRS, CDR2 YFSETQ. CDR3 sequence reads: CASSFGPGLYIGGELFF.

This clonotype was detected many times. J is TRBJ2-7 and V is TRBV20-1; possibly TRBD2 for D (6 bases). V shed 7 bases and J shed 0 bases, with 16 bases lying between them. The CDR3 is made up of 14 amino acids. The germline V gene encodes CDR1 DFQATT and CDR2 SNEGSKA (reference sequence). The DNA for the CDR3 is TGCAGTGGGGAGATAGCGGACAACTCCTACGAGCAGTACTTC. This translates into CSGEIADNSYEQYF.

This clonotype rates as large. The J gene is TRBJ2-1, the V gene TRBV7-2; D unclear. Germline lookup yields CDR1 SGHTA and CDR2 FQGNSA. V lost 2 bases and J 8 bases, leaving 7 bases between the germline ends. The CDR3 covers 12 residues. The CDR3 DNA reads TGTGCCAGCAGCTTACAGCAGTATGAGCAGTTCTTC. Amino acids: CASSLQQYEQFF.

This clonotype was counted ten times or more. The genes are TRBV27 and TRBJ2-1; D is perhaps TRBD1 (5 bases). Germline V gene sequence: CDR1 MNHEY, CDR2 SMNVEV (reference sequence). V dropped 6 bases and J dropped 7 bases, with 16 bases sitting between them. The CDR3 is 14 residues long. The DNA of the CDR3 is TGTGCCAGCAGCATAGGGGTAGGCCCTAATGAGCAGTTCTTC. Protein sequence: CASSIGVGPNEQFF.

Ten or more counts support this clonotype. The rearrangement links TRBV11-2 to TRBJ2-1, with TRBD1 matching 11 bases. The CDR3 is 16 amino acids. Germline lookup yields CDR1 SGHAT and CDR2 FQNNGV. V shed 2 bases, J shed 7 bases, and the junction held 7 bases outside the gene matches. CDR3 nucleotide sequence: TGTGCCAGCAGCTTATATTCTGGGACAGGGGGGAATGAGCAGTTCTTC. Amino acid sequence: CASSLYSGTGGNEQFF. Using reference TRBV11-2 and TRBJ2-1 for the parts outside the CDR3, the full variable domain is EAGVAQSPRYKIIEKRQSVAFWCNPISGHATLYWYQQILGQGPKLLIQFQNNGVVDDSQLPKDRFSAERLKGVDSTLKIQPAKLEDSAVYLCASSLYSGTGGNEQFFGPGTRLTVL.

This clonotype was seen repeatedly, ten times or more. This sequence joins TRBV5-1 and TRBJ2-7; D is unclear. The V and J ends lost 0 bases and 5 bases respectively, with 15 bases between them. Per germline, CDR1 SGHRS and CDR2 YFSETQ. The CDR3 extends over 15 amino acids. DNA of the CDR3: TGCGCCAGCAGCTTGGCCCCTGGGTATACGAACGAGCAGTACTTC. It codes for CASSLAPGYTNEQYF.